Below, 19 T cell receptor beta chains from the same sample are listed, as sequenced in a study of shared clonotypes between healthy human individuals. Sequenced by immunoSEQ multiplex PCR; TCRdb stores in-frame clones only, minus some. The top ten hold approximately 12% of the sample, which has 450,000 to 650,000 clones, roughly 72% seen once. Sequences were obtained from PBMCs. Receptor source: a woman in her thirties or forties in good health. Some clones in this sample may be carry-over from other donors' samples.

Details on this clone: This could be a read error, since a much larger clone is one nucleotide away. The chain employs TRBV4-2 and TRBJ2-7, with TRBD2 matching over 8 bases. CDR1 and CDR2 from the germline V gene are LGHNA and YNFKEQ. The CDR3 runs to 16 residues. With V trimmed by 2 bases and J by 0 bases, 6 bases remained unmatched. CDR3 nucleotides: TGTGCCAGCAGCCAATGTTCAAGCGGGAGCTCCTACGAGCAGTACTTC. Residues: CASSQCSSGSSYEQYF.

V gene TRBV30 combines with J gene TRBJ2-7; 7 bases line up with TRBD2. Germline V gene data show CDR1 as GTSNPN and CDR2 as SVGIG (reference sequence). The V and J ends lost 1 base and 4 bases, in that order; junction bases with no gene match: 7. CDR3 length: 14 residues. The CDR3 DNA sequence: TGTGCCTGGAGTGGGCGGGAGTCTACTTACGAGCAGTACTTC. Protein product: CAWSGRESTYEQYF.

As concerns this clone: Other DNA variants within this sample encode the same CDR3. The rearrangement uses TRBV6-4 and TRBJ2-1, with 11 bases matching TRBD2. The trim removed 2 bases at V and 4 bases at J, leaving 1 base unmatched. Per germline, CDR1 MRHNA and CDR2 SNTAGT. CDR3 length equals 15 residues. The CDR3 loop is CASSDGLAGYNEQFF. CDR3 nucleotides: TGTGCCAGCAGTGACGGACTAGCGGGTTACAATGAGCAGTTCTTC.

The rearrangement uses TRBV15 and TRBJ1-5, with D tentatively TRBD1 (5 bases). V was trimmed by 0 bases and J by 0 bases, leaving 15 bases between them. The length of the CDR3 is 18 residues. Per germline, CDR1 LNHNV and CDR2 YYDKDF (reference sequence). The CDR3 DNA reads as TGTGCCACCAGCAGAGATCAGCGGCAGGGCTATAGCAATCAGCCCCAGCATTTT. Residues: CATSRDQRQGYSNQPQHF.

The V gene is TRBV7-3, the J gene TRBJ2-2; 8 bases line up with TRBD1. The CDR3 runs 15 residues. V lost 5 bases, J lost 5 bases, and 7 bases stayed unmatched. Germline V lookup: CDR1 SGHTA, CDR2 FQGTGA. CDR3 region: CASSPQGASTGELFF. The CDR3 region has the DNA TGTGCCAGCAGCCCCCAGGGGGCTTCTACCGGGGAGCTGTTTTTT.

The chain carries TRBV10-3 and TRBJ1-4; D not certain. V dropped 6 bases and J dropped 8 bases, with 13 bases sitting between them. The CDR3 runs to 13 residues. The germline gives CDR1 ENHRY, CDR2 SYGVKD. CDR3 amino acids: CAIRVAPEEKLFF. The CDR3 region has the DNA TGTGCCATCAGGGTGGCGCCGGAGGAAAAACTGTTTTTT.

The CDR3 nucleotides are TGCGCCAGCAGCCAAGGTTGGGCGGGTCTGGGAGACAGTACGCAGTATTTT. As protein: CASSQGWAGLGDSTQYF. The chain joins TRBV4-3 to TRBJ2-3; D is tentatively TRBD1 or TRBD2 (5 bases each). V was shortened by 1 base and J by 8 bases, with 22 bases between the two germline ends. This CDR3 spans 17 amino acids. Germline lookup yields CDR1 LGHNA and CDR2 YSLEER.

V is TRBV29-1 and J is TRBJ2-7; D ambiguous. Germline V gene sequence: CDR1 SQVTM, CDR2 ANQGSEA. Trimming stripped 7 bases from V and 1 base from J, with 11 bases between. This CDR3 contains 12 residues. CDR3 in amino acids: CSAGMASYEQYF. The CDR3 bases are TGCAGCGCTGGCATGGCATCCTACGAGCAGTACTTC.

The rearrangement links TRBV27 to TRBJ2-1; TRBD2 matches at 12 bases. Germline lookup yields CDR1 MNHEY and CDR2 SMNVEV (reference sequence). This CDR3 contains 19 residues. Trimming took 5 bases from V and 6 from J; bases not matched to a gene: 17. Here the CDR3 DNA reads TGTGCCAGCAGTCCTCGACTAGCGGGAGTAGGTAGTCGTAGCAATGAGCAGTTCTTC. Its translation is CASSPRLAGVGSRSNEQFF.

A single count supports this clone. The chain employs TRBV28 and TRBJ1-3, with D possibly TRBD1 on 5 matching bases. The CDR3 length is 15 residues. The V gene's germline CDR1 is MDHEN and CDR2 SYDVKM. Trimming pared 4 bases from V and 2 bases from J, leaving 12 bases between. This CDR3 reads CASSSQGSPGNTIYF. The CDR3 nucleotides are TGTGCCAGCAGTTCCCAGGGCTCTCCTGGAAACACCATATATTTT.

The V gene is TRBV29-1, the J gene TRBJ2-3, with 8 bases that match TRBD2. Germline V gene sequence: CDR1 SQVTM, CDR2 ANQGSEA. CDR3 length: 14 residues. With V trimmed by 3 bases and J by 5 bases, 7 bases remained unmatched. The chain's CDR3 is CSVESIAGQDTQYF. The CDR3 DNA is TGCAGCGTTGAGTCAATAGCGGGGCAAGATACGCAGTATTTT.

This chain links TRBV27 with TRBJ2-7; 9 nucleotides match TRBD1. The CDR3 contains 18 residues. J lost 3 bases, V lost 5 bases, and 17 bases had no gene match. Germline V gene data show CDR1 as MNHEY and CDR2 as SMNVEV (reference sequence). CDR3 residues: CASSPIALRDREDYEQYF. The DNA for the CDR3 is TGTGCCAGCAGTCCGATCGCGCTCCGGGACAGGGAAGACTACGAGCAGTACTTC.

In its sample, this clone was seen a few times. The rearrangement joins TRBV5-1 to TRBJ2-3, with 8 bases matching TRBD2. This CDR3 has 14 residues. With V trimmed by 5 bases and J by 3 bases, 5 bases remained unmatched. The germline CDR1 and CDR2 sequences are SGHRS and YFSETQ. The CDR3 nucleotides read TGCGCCAGCAGGGGGTTAGCGGGAACAGATACGCAGTATTTT. Protein sequence: CASRGLAGTDTQYF. The variable domain in full, with the rest retrieved from reference TRBV5-1 and TRBJ2-3, is KAGVTQTPRYLIKTRGQQVTLSCSPISGHRSVSWYQQTPGQGLQFLFEYFSETQRNKGNFPGRFSGRQFSNSRSEMNVSTLELGDSALYLCASRGLAGTDTQYFGPGTRLTVL.

This clone was seen just once. This sequence joins TRBV5-4 and TRBJ1-1, with D possibly being TRBD1 (6 bases). The CDR3 covers 15 residues. Deletions cut 4 bases from V and 4 bases from J, with 17 bases between. Germline lookup yields CDR1 SGHNT and CDR2 YYREEE (reference sequence). The CDR3 is CASSLPQGSVTEAFF. The CDR3 nucleotides read TGTGCCAGCAGCCTTCCACAGGGATCGGTCACTGAAGCTTTCTTT.

This clone was counted ten times or more. The chain uses TRBV2 and TRBJ2-7; 12 nucleotides align to TRBD1. The V gene end was trimmed by 6 bases and the J gene end by 1 base; junction bases not matched to a gene: 10. The CDR3 consists of 17 residues. CDR1 and CDR2 (germline): SNHLY, FYNNEI. The CDR3 is CASRTGTGGAISYEQYF. The CDR3 coding sequence is TGTGCCAGCAGGACTGGGACAGGGGGCGCAATATCCTACGAGCAGTACTTC.

The genes are TRBV7-3 and TRBJ1-2; a weak D match, TRBD1 (5 bases). The CDR3 consists of 13 residues. CDR1 is SGHTA, CDR2 FQGTGA, per germline. V lost 5 bases and J lost 6, with 13 bases in between. The CDR3 is CASSPGTHHGYTF. CDR3 bases: TGTGCCAGCAGCCCGGGGACCCACCATGGCTACACCTTC.

V and J are TRBV20-1 and TRBJ2-1; D remains unclear. This CDR3 is built from 11 residues. CDR1 and CDR2 from the germline V gene are DFQATT and SNEGSKA (reference sequence). Trimming left V 2 bases short and J 10 bases short, with 9 bases between. CDR3: CSARTVGEQFF. CDR3 nucleotides: TGCAGTGCTAGAACGGTTGGGGAGCAGTTCTTC.

This clone was counted only a few times. The rearrangement uses TRBV30 and TRBJ1-4, with D unclear. The germline V and J ends were trimmed by 4 bases and 8 bases, with 17 bases remaining between them. The CDR3 is 14 residues long. Germline CDR1 GTSNPN, CDR2 SVGIG (reference sequence). Here the CDR3 DNA reads TGTGCCTGGACCCCATCCCGATCGGGAGAAAAACTGTTTTTT. The encoded protein is CAWTPSRSGEKLFF.

This clone turned up a few times. The rearrangement links TRBV7-2 to TRBJ2-5; 8 nucleotides match TRBD2. Per germline, CDR1 SGHTA and CDR2 FQGNSA. This CDR3 region has 15 residues. V lost 5 bases and J lost 2; bases outside the gene matches: 7. CDR3 protein: CASSPTSGLQETQYF. The CDR3 DNA sequence: TGTGCCAGCAGCCCTACTAGCGGCCTACAAGAGACCCAGTACTTC.